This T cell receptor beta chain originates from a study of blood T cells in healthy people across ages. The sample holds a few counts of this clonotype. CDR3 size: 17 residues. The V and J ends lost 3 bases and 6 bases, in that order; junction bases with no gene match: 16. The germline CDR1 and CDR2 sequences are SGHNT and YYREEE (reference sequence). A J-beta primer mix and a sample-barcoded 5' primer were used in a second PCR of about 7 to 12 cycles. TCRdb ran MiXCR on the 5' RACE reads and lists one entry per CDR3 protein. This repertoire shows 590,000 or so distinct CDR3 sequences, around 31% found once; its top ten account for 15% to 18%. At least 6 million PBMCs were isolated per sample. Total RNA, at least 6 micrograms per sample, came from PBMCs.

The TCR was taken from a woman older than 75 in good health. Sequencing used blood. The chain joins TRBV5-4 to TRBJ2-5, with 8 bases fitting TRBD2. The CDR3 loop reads CASSWRRGGDSHQTQYF. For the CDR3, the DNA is TGTGCCAGCAGCTGGCGTCGGGGGGGGGATTCCCACCAGACCCAGTACTTC.